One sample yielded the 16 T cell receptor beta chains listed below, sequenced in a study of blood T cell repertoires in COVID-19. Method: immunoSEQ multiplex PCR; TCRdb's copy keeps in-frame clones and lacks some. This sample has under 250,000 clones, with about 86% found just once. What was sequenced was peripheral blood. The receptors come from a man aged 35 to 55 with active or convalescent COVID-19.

CDR3 nucleotide sequence: TGCGCCAGCAGCCGGGGACAGGGGGTCAACACCATATATTTT. It encodes CASSRGQGVNTIYF. The chain carries TRBV4-1 and TRBJ1-3, with 11 bases fitting TRBD1. Germline V gives CDR1 MGHRA, CDR2 YSYEKL. CDR3 length: 14 residues. The V gene end was trimmed by 4 bases and the J gene end by 7 bases; junction bases not matched to a gene: 3.

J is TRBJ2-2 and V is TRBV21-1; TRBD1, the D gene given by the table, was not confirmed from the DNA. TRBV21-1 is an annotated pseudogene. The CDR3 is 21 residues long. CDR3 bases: TGTGCCAGCAGCATAGTGAGGCAGCTAGGGACAGGGGTGGTTCTTCCCGGGGAGCTGTTTTTT. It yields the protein CASSIVRQLGTGVVLPGELFF.

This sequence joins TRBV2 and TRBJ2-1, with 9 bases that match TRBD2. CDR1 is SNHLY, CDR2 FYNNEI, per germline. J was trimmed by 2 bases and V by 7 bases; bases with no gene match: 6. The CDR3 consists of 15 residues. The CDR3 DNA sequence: TGTGCCAGCATCCGTAGCGGGAGTACCTACAATGAGCAGTTCTTC. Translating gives CASIRSGSTYNEQFF.

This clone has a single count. CDR3 nucleotides: TGTGCCAGCAGCCAAGGCGACAGGACGGCTCTGAACACTGAAGCTTTCTTT. Protein: CASSQGDRTALNTEAFF. The rearrangement uses TRBV4-2 and TRBJ1-1; TRBD1 might be the D (6 bases). Trimming removed 1 base from V and 0 bases from J, with 15 bases in between. CDR3 length equals 17 residues. CDR1 and CDR2 (germline): LGHNA, YNFKEQ.

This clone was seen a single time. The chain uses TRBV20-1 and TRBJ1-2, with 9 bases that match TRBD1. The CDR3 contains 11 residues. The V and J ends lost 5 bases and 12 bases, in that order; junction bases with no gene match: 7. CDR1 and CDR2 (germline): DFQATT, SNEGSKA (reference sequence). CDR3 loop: CSAWDREWDTF. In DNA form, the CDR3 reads TGCAGTGCTTGGGACAGGGAGTGGGACACCTTC.

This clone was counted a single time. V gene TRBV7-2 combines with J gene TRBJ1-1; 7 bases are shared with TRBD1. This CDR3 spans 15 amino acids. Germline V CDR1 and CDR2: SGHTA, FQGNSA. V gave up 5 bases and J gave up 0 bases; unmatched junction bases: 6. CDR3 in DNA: TGTGCCAGCAGCCCCACCGGGACAGTGAACACTGAAGCTTTCTTT. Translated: CASSPTGTVNTEAFF. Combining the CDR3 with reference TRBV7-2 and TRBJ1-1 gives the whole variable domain GAGVSQSPSNKVTEKGKDVELRCDPISGHTALYWYRQSLGQGLEFLIYFQGNSAPDKSGLPSDRFSAERTGGSVSTLTIQRTQQEDSAVYLCASSPTGTVNTEAFFGQGTRLTVV.

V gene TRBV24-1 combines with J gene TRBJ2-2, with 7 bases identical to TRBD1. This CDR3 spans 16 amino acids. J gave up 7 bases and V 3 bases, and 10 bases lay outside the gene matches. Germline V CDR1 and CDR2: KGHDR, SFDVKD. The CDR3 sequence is CATSDPSGTAFGELFF. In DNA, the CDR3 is TGTGCCACCAGTGATCCCTCCGGGACAGCCTTCGGGGAGCTGTTTTTT.

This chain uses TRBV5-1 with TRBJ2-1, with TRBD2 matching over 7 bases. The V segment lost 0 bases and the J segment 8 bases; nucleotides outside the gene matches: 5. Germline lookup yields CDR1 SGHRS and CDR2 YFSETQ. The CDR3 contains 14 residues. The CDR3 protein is CASSLAGGSHEQFF. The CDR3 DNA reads TGCGCCAGCAGCTTGGCCGGGGGGTCCCATGAGCAGTTCTTC.

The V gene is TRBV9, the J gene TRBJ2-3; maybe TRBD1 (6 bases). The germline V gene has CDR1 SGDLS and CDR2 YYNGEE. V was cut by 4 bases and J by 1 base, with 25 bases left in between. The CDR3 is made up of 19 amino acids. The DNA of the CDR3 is TGTGCCAGCAGCCCCCACCCCCTGACCCAGGGGATCGGCACAGATACGCAGTATTTT. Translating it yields CASSPHPLTQGIGTDTQYF. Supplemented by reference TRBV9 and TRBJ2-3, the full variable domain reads DSGVTQTPKHLITATGQRVTLRCSPRSGDLSVYWYQQSLDQGLQFLIQYYNGEERAKGNILERFSAQQFPDLHSELNLSSLELGDSALYFCASSPHPLTQGIGTDTQYFGPGTRLTVL.

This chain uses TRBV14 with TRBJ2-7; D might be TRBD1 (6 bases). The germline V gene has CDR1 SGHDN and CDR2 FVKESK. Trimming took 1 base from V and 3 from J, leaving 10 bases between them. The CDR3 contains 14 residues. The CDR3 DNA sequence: TGTGCCAGCAGCCAAGGGCAGGGGTACTACGAGCAGTACTTC. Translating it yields CASSQGQGYYEQYF.

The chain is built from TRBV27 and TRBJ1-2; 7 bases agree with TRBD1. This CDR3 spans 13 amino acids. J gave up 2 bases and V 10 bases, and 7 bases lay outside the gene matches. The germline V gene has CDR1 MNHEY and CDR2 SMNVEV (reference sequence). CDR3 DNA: TGTGCCACCGCCGACAGGGAAAACTATGGCTACACCTTC. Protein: CATADRENYGYTF.

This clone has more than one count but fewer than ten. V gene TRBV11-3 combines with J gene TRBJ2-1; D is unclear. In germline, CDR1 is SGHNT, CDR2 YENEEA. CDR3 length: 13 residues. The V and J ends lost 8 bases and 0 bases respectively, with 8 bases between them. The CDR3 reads CASAGISYNEQFF. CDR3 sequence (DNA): TGTGCCAGCGCAGGAATCTCCTACAATGAGCAGTTCTTC. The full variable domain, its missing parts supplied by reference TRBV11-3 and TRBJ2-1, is EAGVVQSPRYKIIEKKQPVAFWCNPISGHNTLYWYLQNLGQGPELLIRYENEEAVDDSQLPKDRFSAERLKGVDSTLKIQPAELGDSAVYLCASAGISYNEQFFGPGTRLTVL.

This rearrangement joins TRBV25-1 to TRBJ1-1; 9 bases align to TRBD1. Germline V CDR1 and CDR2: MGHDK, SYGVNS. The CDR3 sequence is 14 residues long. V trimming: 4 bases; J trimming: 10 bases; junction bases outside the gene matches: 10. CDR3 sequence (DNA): TGTGCCAGCAGTGCCACAAACGGACAGGGGCGAGCTTTCTTT. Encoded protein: CASSATNGQGRAFF.

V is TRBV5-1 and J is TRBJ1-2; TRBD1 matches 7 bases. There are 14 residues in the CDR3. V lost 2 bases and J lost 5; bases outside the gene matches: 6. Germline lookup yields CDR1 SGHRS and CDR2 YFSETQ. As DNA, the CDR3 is TGCGCCAGCAGCTTAGGACAGGCGGGGTATGGCTACACCTTC. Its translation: CASSLGQAGYGYTF.

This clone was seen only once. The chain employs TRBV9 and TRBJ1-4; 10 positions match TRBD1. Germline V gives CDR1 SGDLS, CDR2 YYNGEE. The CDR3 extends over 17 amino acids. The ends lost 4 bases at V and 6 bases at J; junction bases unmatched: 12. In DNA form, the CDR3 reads TGTGCCAGCAGCTCAGGAGTTCGGACAGGGGGTGATGAAAAACTGTTTTTT. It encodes CASSSGVRTGGDEKLFF.

DNA of the CDR3: TGCGCCAGCAGCCCAAGACTAGCGGGAGGGGTAGAGACCCAGTACTTC. Protein sequence: CASSPRLAGGVETQYF. The J gene is TRBJ2-5, the V gene TRBV4-1, with 14 bases aligning to TRBD2. The V segment lost 4 bases and the J segment 4 bases; nucleotides outside the gene matches: 5. Germline assignment: CDR1 MGHRA and CDR2 YSYEKL. The CDR3 contains 16 residues.